One and the same sample provided the 32 T cell receptor beta chains below, sequenced in a study of T cell responses to AZD1222 COVID-19 vaccine. Libraries were prepared by immunoSEQ multiplex PCR; TCRdb keeps only in-frame clonotypes and omits some of them. Of 170,000 or so clones in the sample, over 85% were seen once. Specimen: peripheral blood, collected 28 days after the second dose of the MenACWY control vaccine. The source is an adult who received the MenACWY meningococcal vaccine as a control.

This clone was recorded only once. J is TRBJ2-7 and V is TRBV12-1; TRBD1, the table's D call, was not compared with the DNA. TRBV12-1 is annotated as a pseudogene. This CDR3 comprises 17 residues. The CDR3: CASSFGPWDRVTYEQYF. CDR3 in DNA: TGTGCCAGCAGCTTTGGGCCCTGGGACAGGGTCACCTACGAGCAGTACTTC.

The chain joins TRBV5-8 to TRBJ1-1; 7 nucleotides match TRBD1. Losses at the gene ends were 4 bases for V and 2 bases for J; bases not matched to a gene: 8. The CDR3 has 15 amino acids. Germline values: CDR1 SGHTS, CDR2 YDEGEE. The CDR3 region has the DNA TGTGCCAGCAGCCCTTGGAAGGGGGCAAACACTGAAGCTTTCTTT. It encodes CASSPWKGANTEAFF.

The chain joins TRBV3-1 (or the pseudogene TRBV3-2) to TRBJ1-5; D gene ambiguous. This CDR3 comprises 14 residues. The V gene's germline CDR1 is LGHDT and CDR2 YNNKEL (reference sequence). Trimming shortened V by 5 bases and J by 1 base, and 9 bases separated the two germline ends. CDR3 nucleotides: TGTGCCAGCAGCGACGGGCCAAGCAATCAGCCCCAGCATTTT. It translates to CASSDGPSNQPQHF.

The rearrangement joins TRBV2 to TRBJ2-1; TRBD1 matches at 7 bases. The CDR3 contains 15 residues. The V gene end was trimmed by 7 bases and the J gene end by 2 bases; junction bases not matched to a gene: 8. CDR1 and CDR2 (germline): SNHLY, FYNNEI. In DNA form, the CDR3 reads TGTGCCAGCAACGCCAGGGGGAGTCCCTACAATGAGCAGTTCTTC. The encoded protein is CASNARGSPYNEQFF.

The chain couples TRBV5-5 to TRBJ1-1; D unclear. Per the germline V gene, CDR1 is SGHKS and CDR2 is YYEKEE (reference sequence). The CDR3 is made up of 13 amino acids. Between the trimmed V and J ends, which lost 3 bases and 1 base, there was a span of 7 bases. The DNA for the CDR3 is TGTGCCAGCAGCTCCACAAGGAACACTGAAGCTTTCTTT. Its translation: CASSSTRNTEAFF. Full variable domain (outside the CDR3, taken from reference TRBV5-5 and TRBJ1-1): DAGVTQSPTHLIKTRGQQVTLRCSPISGHKSVSWYQQVLGQGPQFIFQYYEKEERGRGNFPDRFSARQFPNYSSELNVNALLLGDSALYLCASSSTRNTEAFFGQGTRLTVV.

The J gene is TRBJ1-2, the V gene TRBV3-1 (or the pseudogene TRBV3-2); D may be TRBD1 (5 bases). Germline values: CDR1 LGHDT, CDR2 YNNKEL (reference sequence). V dropped 6 bases and J dropped 4 bases, with 9 bases sitting between them. The CDR3 extends over 12 amino acids. The CDR3 reads CASSDSAYGYTF. The DNA for the CDR3 is TGTGCCAGCAGTGACAGTGCCTATGGCTACACCTTC.

The gene calls are TRBV6-5 and TRBJ1-3, with TRBD1 matching 10 bases. The V and J ends lost 4 bases and 8 bases, in that order; junction bases with no gene match: 5. The CDR3 runs 14 residues. Germline-derived CDR1 and CDR2 are MNHEY and SVGAGI. CDR3 sequence: CASSLDRGPYTIYF. In DNA, the CDR3 is TGTGCCAGCAGTTTAGACAGGGGGCCGTACACCATATATTTT.

This chain joins TRBV6-2 or TRBV6-3 and TRBJ2-5; D gene unclear. This CDR3 region has 15 residues. Germline-derived CDR1 and CDR2 are MNHEY and SVGEGT. V was clipped by 4 bases and J by 4 bases, with 16 bases between them. The CDR3 nucleotides are TGTGCCAGCAGTTCTCCACTGAAGCTTAGAGAGACCCAGTACTTC. As protein: CASSSPLKLRETQYF.

The rearrangement links TRBV5-1 to TRBJ2-6, with D hard to call. The length of the CDR3 is 16 residues. Germline lookup yields CDR1 SGHRS and CDR2 YFSETQ. V was clipped by 3 bases and J by 0 bases, with 10 bases between them. This CDR3 reads CASSSGRFSGANVLTF. The CDR3, as DNA: TGCGCCAGCAGCTCCGGACGGTTCTCTGGGGCCAACGTCCTGACTTTC.

The chain employs TRBV3-1 (or the pseudogene TRBV3-2) and TRBJ1-4; 7 bases align to TRBD1. The length of the CDR3 is 17 residues. With 1 base clipped from V and 0 bases from J, the junction kept 5 bases outside the gene matches. Germline V CDR1 and CDR2: LGHDT, YNNKEL (reference sequence). The CDR3 spells CASSQGNRGATNEKLFF. As DNA, the CDR3 is TGTGCCAGCAGCCAAGGTAACAGGGGTGCAACTAATGAAAAACTGTTTTTT.

This chain connects TRBV5-5 to TRBJ1-1; D may be TRBD1 (6 bases). The length of the CDR3 is 15 residues. V gave up 0 bases and J gave up 1 base, with 10 bases separating them. Germline CDR1 reads SGHKS; CDR2 reads YYEKEE (reference sequence). The CDR3 coding sequence is TGTGCCAGCAGCTTGGAACAGGGCCGGAACACTGAAGCTTTCTTT. It translates to CASSLEQGRNTEAFF.

The CDR3 region is CASSPRQVSINSPLHF. CDR3 DNA sequence: TGTGCCAGCAGCCCGCGACAGGTCTCCATTAATTCACCCCTCCACTTT. This chain uses TRBV7-2 with TRBJ1-6; D is perhaps TRBD1 (6 bases). From germline, CDR1 is SGHTA and CDR2 FQGNSA. The CDR3 totals 16 residues. Trimming left V 5 bases short and J 6 bases short, with 17 bases between.

This clone was detected only a few times. The chain combines TRBV7-2 with TRBJ2-2; 9 nucleotides agree with TRBD2. Germline V gives CDR1 SGHTA, CDR2 FQGNSA. The length of the CDR3 is 18 residues. Trimming took 2 bases from V and 0 from J; bases not matched to a gene: 7. CDR3 bases: TGTGCCAGCAGCTTAAGGATTAGCGGGGGCCCGAACACCGGGGAGCTGTTTTTT. It encodes CASSLRISGGPNTGELFF.

This chain links TRBV28 with TRBJ1-1; 10 bases align to TRBD1. V was clipped by 8 bases and J by 10 bases; unmatched bases: 7. CDR1 and CDR2 (germline): MDHEN, SYDVKM. The CDR3 extends over 12 amino acids. Here the CDR3 DNA reads TGTGCCAGCTATCGGACAGGGGGAGTAGCTTTCTTT. Translation gives CASYRTGGVAFF.

V and J are TRBV28 and TRBJ1-4; D is perhaps TRBD1 (5 bases). The CDR3 loop spans 15 amino acids. Per the germline V gene, CDR1 is MDHEN and CDR2 is SYDVKM. V lost 6 bases, J lost 8 bases, and 19 bases lay in between. The CDR3 nucleotides read TGTGCCAGCAGCCCCAGTTTGGGTGGGGGGGAAAAACTGTTTTTT. Amino acids: CASSPSLGGGEKLFF.

The chain employs TRBV28 and TRBJ1-1; 8 bases are a match to TRBD1. The V gene end was trimmed by 5 bases and the J gene end by 4 bases; junction bases not matched to a gene: 9. Germline CDR1 is MDHEN and CDR2 is SYDVKM. CDR3 length equals 15 residues. The DNA of the CDR3 is TGTGCCAGCAGTCCCTGGACAGGGAAGGGCACTGAAGCTTTCTTT. It is translated as CASSPWTGKGTEAFF.

The V call is TRBV20-1, the J call TRBJ1-4; the D is unclear. This CDR3 comprises 11 residues. Looked up from germline, CDR1 is DFQATT and CDR2 is SNEGSKA (reference sequence). This CDR3 is CREVSGEKLFF. In DNA, the CDR3 is TGCAGGGAGGTGTCCGGGGAAAAACTGTTTTTT.

The chain employs TRBV2 and TRBJ1-2; possible D gene TRBD1, 5 bases. In germline, CDR1 is SNHLY, CDR2 FYNNEI. Deletions cut 6 bases from V and 6 bases from J, with 14 bases between. This CDR3 is built from 13 residues. CDR3 in amino acids: CASREWGGDGYTF. The DNA of the CDR3 is TGTGCCAGCAGAGAATGGGGCGGGGATGGCTACACCTTC.

CDR3 nucleotides: TGTGCCTGGAGTGGAGGATATAGCAATCAGCCCCAGCATTTT. This encodes CAWSGGYSNQPQHF. The chain employs TRBV30 and TRBJ1-5; D gene ambiguous. Trimming took off 1 base at V and 0 bases at J, with 7 bases between the two ends. Germline lookup yields CDR1 GTSNPN and CDR2 SVGIG (reference sequence). The CDR3 has 14 amino acids.

The chain combines TRBV7-9 with TRBJ1-5; D is undetermined. V lost 8 bases, J lost 1 base, and 9 bases lay in between. CDR3 length: 13 residues. Germline-derived CDR1 and CDR2 are SEHNR and FQNEAQ (reference sequence). Here the CDR3 reads CASSGLSNQPQHF. The CDR3 nucleotides are TGTGCCAGCTCCGGACTGAGCAATCAGCCCCAGCATTTT.

This chain uses TRBV28 with TRBJ1-5; D gene ambiguous. CDR3 size: 17 residues. The ends were cut back, 2 bases at V and 0 bases at J, with 14 bases in the middle. Germline assignment: CDR1 MDHEN and CDR2 SYDVKM. CDR3 region: CASSLMRAAYSNQPQHF. The DNA for the CDR3 is TGTGCCAGCAGTTTAATGAGGGCAGCTTATAGCAATCAGCCCCAGCATTTT. Looking up the rest from reference TRBV28 and TRBJ1-5 gives the full variable domain: DVKVTQSSRYLVKRTGEKVFLECVQDMDHENMFWYRQDPGLGLRLIYFSYDVKMKEKGDIPEGYSVSREKKERFSLILESASTNQTSMYLCASSLMRAAYSNQPQHFGDGTRLSIL.

In the case of this clone: This same CDR3 is encoded by further DNA sequences in the sample. The chain combines TRBV18 with TRBJ2-5; 7 bases align to TRBD2. V lost 3 bases to trimming and J lost 4 bases; unmatched junction nucleotides: 2. The CDR3 has 13 residues. Germline V CDR1 and CDR2: KGHSH, LQKENI. The CDR3 sequence: CASSPGRGETQYF. Written as DNA, the CDR3 is TGTGCCAGCTCACCGGGGAGGGGAGAGACCCAGTACTTC.

The CDR3 sequence: CASSQILRDSVNYGYTF. The CDR3 DNA reads as TGTGCCAGCAGCCAAATTCTCCGGGACAGCGTGAACTATGGCTACACCTTC. The rearrangement joins TRBV7-9 to TRBJ1-2; 7 bases are shared with TRBD1. Germline trimming cut 5 bases from V and 2 bases from J; bases unmatched to any gene: 14. CDR3 size: 17 residues. Germline CDR1 SEHNR, CDR2 FQNEAQ (reference sequence).

This clone was seen once. V usage is TRBV28 and J usage is TRBJ1-2; TRBD1 matches at 9 bases. The CDR3 loop spans 14 amino acids. Germline CDR1 reads MDHEN; CDR2 reads SYDVKM. The V and J ends lost 5 bases and 8 bases, in that order; junction bases with no gene match: 9. The CDR3 DNA follows: TGTGCCAGCAGTAGTCCGGGACAGGGTGGCGGCTACACCTTC. Translating gives CASSSPGQGGGYTF.

V usage is TRBV18 and J usage is TRBJ1-2; 11 bases match TRBD1. V gave up 3 bases and J gave up 8 bases; unmatched junction bases: 5. The CDR3 loop spans 14 amino acids. Germline CDR1 and CDR2: KGHSH and LQKENI. The CDR3 DNA follows: TGTGCCAGCTCACCGGACAGGGGGCAAGGGGGCTACACCTTC. Translating gives CASSPDRGQGGYTF.

The rearrangement uses TRBV4-3 and TRBJ2-2; possible D gene TRBD2, 6 bases. Germline CDR1 is LGHNA and CDR2 is YSLEER. The CDR3 sequence is 14 residues long. V shed 4 bases and J shed 5 bases, with 11 bases lying between them. The CDR3 is CASSRAGRTGELFF. The CDR3 DNA reads TGCGCCAGCAGCCGGGCAGGGAGGACCGGGGAGCTGTTTTTT.

The chain links TRBV6-1 to TRBJ2-5, with D possibly matching TRBD1 (6 bases). Germline-derived CDR1 and CDR2 are MNHNS and SASEGT. The CDR3 runs 14 residues. Trimming stripped 1 base from V and 3 bases from J, with 9 bases between. CDR3 DNA: TGTGCCAGCAGTGAAGGGACAGTCAAAGAGACCCAGTACTTC. Translating gives CASSEGTVKETQYF.

This chain links TRBV14 with TRBJ2-7; D is unresolved. The CDR3 is 14 residues long. Between the trimmed V and J ends, which lost 1 base and 2 bases, there was a span of 9 bases. Per the germline V gene, CDR1 is SGHDN and CDR2 is FVKESK. CDR3 DNA: TGTGCCAGCAGCCAAGCGCCGGTCCCCTACGAGCAGTACTTC. Translation gives CASSQAPVPYEQYF.

In this sample, this clone turned up once. V is TRBV7-2 and J is TRBJ1-5; D remains unclear. Per the germline V gene, CDR1 is SGHTA and CDR2 is FQGNSA. The CDR3 covers 13 residues. V gave up 5 bases and J gave up 4 bases, with 9 bases separating them. The CDR3 is CASSAVGNQPQHF. CDR3 DNA sequence: TGTGCCAGCAGCGCTGTGGGAAATCAGCCCCAGCATTTT.

The genes are TRBV7-8 and TRBJ2-2; D may be TRBD2 (7 bases). CDR3 size: 16 residues. The germline V and J ends were trimmed by 6 bases and 5 bases, with 19 bases remaining between them. From germline, CDR1 is SGHVS and CDR2 FQNEAQ. The CDR3 DNA sequence: TGTGCCAGCAGTCCCAAGGGGGGGCTGAATACCGGGGAGCTGTTTTTT. Its protein product is CASSPKGGLNTGELFF.

This clone has just one count. V usage is TRBV2 and J usage is TRBJ1-6, with D perhaps TRBD1 (5 bases). There are 18 residues in the CDR3. Germline loops: CDR1 SNHLY, CDR2 FYNNEI. Trimming took 10 bases from V and 0 from J, leaving 22 bases between them. The CDR3 sequence is CANKPFRGDLSYNSPLHF. CDR3 nucleotides: TGTGCCAACAAGCCCTTTAGAGGGGACCTCTCCTATAATTCACCCCTCCACTTT.

A single count supports this clone. The genes are TRBV7-2 and TRBJ2-7; 11 bases align to TRBD1. CDR3 length equals 15 residues. CDR1 is SGHTA, CDR2 FQGNSA, per germline. J gave up 3 bases and V 1 base, and 2 bases lay outside the gene matches. The CDR3 reads CASSLGGTGGYEQYF. The CDR3 DNA is TGTGCCAGCAGCTTAGGGGGGACAGGGGGCTACGAGCAGTACTTC.